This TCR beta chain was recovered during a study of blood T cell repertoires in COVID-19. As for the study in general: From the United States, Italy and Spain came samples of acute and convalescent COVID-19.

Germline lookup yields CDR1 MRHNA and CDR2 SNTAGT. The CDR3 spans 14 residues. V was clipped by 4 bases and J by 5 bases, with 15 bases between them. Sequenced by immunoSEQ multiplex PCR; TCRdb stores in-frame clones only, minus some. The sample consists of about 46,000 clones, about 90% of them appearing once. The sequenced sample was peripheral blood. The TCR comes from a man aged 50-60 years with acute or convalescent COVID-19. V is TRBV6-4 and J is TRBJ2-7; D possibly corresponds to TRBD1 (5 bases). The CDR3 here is CASSVDTLANEQYF. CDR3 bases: TGTGCCAGCAGTGTGGACACCCTCGCCAACGAGCAGTACTTC.